The rows below give T cell receptor beta chains drawn from one sample of a study of CD8 T cells in Susac syndrome. Each CDR3 protein gets one entry after TCRdb re-called the immunoSEQ multiplex PCR reads with MiXCR. This repertoire shows 160,000 or so distinct CDR3 sequences, over 85% found once; its top ten account for 0.2% to 0.25%. Sequencing was carried out using CD8+ T cells from PBMCs. The receptors were gathered from a human donor with multiple sclerosis. Each CDR3 is given with its conserved first and last residue. Some rows mark clone size as missing; the rest say once, few, many or name a class of expanded clone.

j_call v_call cdr3_length clone_size cdr3_aa
TRBJ2-5 TRBV7-9 15 NA CASSSKARSQETQYF
TRBJ2-5 TRBV29-1 14 NA CSVRQGGGQETQYF
TRBJ1-5 TRBV20-1 14 NA CSASRPRGNQPQHF
TRBJ1-5 TRBV4-2 15 NA CASSPETGSNQPQHF
TRBJ2-2 TRBV13 14 NA CASTSGGNTGELFF
TRBJ2-1 TRBV9 14 NA CASSVAGSSNEQFF
TRBJ2-5 TRBV3-1 16 NA CASSYKQAGTQETQYF
TRBJ1-1 TRBV30 12 NA CAWSVGLTEAFF
TRBJ1-2 TRBV7-9 15 NA CASSLVGQTNYGYTF
TRBJ2-5 TRBV9 14 NA CASSVGGKGETQYF
TRBJ1-3 TRBV29-1 14 NA CSVPSESSGNTIYF
TRBJ2-1 TRBV7-9 13 NA CASLDGGYNEQFF
TRBJ1-5 TRBV29-1 14 NA CSVGGGGYNQPQHF
TRBJ2-6 TRBV29-1 15 NA CSVQDRVQGANVLTF
TRBJ2-1 TRBV20-1 11 NA CSARRDNEQFF
TRBJ2-1 TRBV5-5 15 once CASTSRDRADNEQFF
TRBJ1-5 TRBV29-1 14 NA CSVEVAERGQPQHF
TRBJ1-1 TRBV15 16 NA CATSRAWTGGNTEAFF
TRBJ1-1 TRBV14 16 NA CASSPRGGRPNTEAFF
TRBJ2-7 TRBV15 18 NA CATSGAPPTGKFLYEQYF
TRBJ2-7 TRBV27 13 NA CASSLSRSYEQYF
TRBJ1-6 TRBV4-1 14 NA CASSQGQGGSPLHF
TRBJ1-1 TRBV25-1 16 once CASSEPDRELVTEAFF
TRBJ2-7 TRBV5-1 13 NA CASTSGPTYEQYF
TRBJ1-2 TRBV5-4 14 NA CASSPGQGSDGYTF
TRBJ2-3 TRBV4-2 18 NA CASSPDGTLAASTDTQYF
TRBJ1-2 TRBV20-1 18 NA CSARVLGWQSEKGYGYTF
TRBJ1-5 TRBV9 14 NA CASSVGDRNQPQHF
TRBJ1-6 TRBV27 15 NA CASSRGGGQISPLHF
TRBJ2-7 TRBV20-1 15 NA CSAPDSSGDSYEQYF
TRBJ2-7 TRBV13 16 NA CASSSRSGLRTYEQYF
TRBJ1-1 TRBV15 14 NA CATSRREWDTEAFF
TRBJ2-5 TRBV20-1 16 NA CSARDAQRGTQETQYF
TRBJ1-6 TRBV2 14 once CASSVRVGFSPLHF
TRBJ2-7 TRBV30 13 NA CAWSRGASYEQYF
TRBJ1-1 TRBV15 14 NA CATGPGVMNTEAFF
TRBJ1-4 TRBV28 15 NA CASSRLLGLDEKLFF
TRBJ2-3 TRBV20-1 16 NA CSARAGQSGRTDTQYF
TRBJ1-2 TRBV13 12 NA CASSPRVLGYTF
TRBJ1-6 TRBV4-1 12 NA CASSPGRSPLHF
TRBJ2-2 TRBV30 15 NA CAWDYRRGHLGELFF
TRBJ1-1 TRBV11-2 13 once CASSQEGWLEAFF
TRBJ1-1 TRBV30 15 NA CACFYRGHRGTEAFF
TRBJ1-1 TRBV13 14 once CASSGGDSNTEAFF
TRBJ2-1 TRBV5-1 16 NA CASSQPLAGAYNEQFF
TRBJ2-1 TRBV7-9 16 NA CASSLVAGGSYNEQFF
TRBJ1-1 TRBV7-8 16 NA CASSDGTGQWNTEAFF
TRBJ1-1 TRBV20-1 13 once CSARARGYTEAFF
TRBJ1-1 TRBV27 11 NA CASRTGTQAFF
TRBJ2-1 TRBV24-1 13 NA CATSDALEVEQFF
TRBJ1-2 TRBV29-1 14 NA CIAQGAPEHGGYTF
TRBJ2-7 TRBV4-3 16 few CASSQDSRGTSYEQYF
TRBJ1-5 TRBV27 15 NA CASSPRDSSFSPQHF
TRBJ2-2 TRBV7-8 14 NA CASSIRGSSGELFF